What follows describes a single TCR beta chain. No antigen is known for it. The data are from a study of T cells in localized non-small cell lung cancer. Trimming pared 3 bases from V and 10 bases from J, leaving 22 bases between. CDR1 is MGHRA and CDR2 is YSYEKL in the germline V gene. CDR3 size: 16 residues. Broader study findings: The highest T cell clonality was in uninvolved adjacent lung, above tumor. Longer overall survival was linked to higher blood T cell density. Out of the top 100 tumor clones, a median 57 were seen in adjacent lung.

Some clones are missing from TCRdb's copy, which holds only in-frame ones; the method was immunoSEQ multiplex PCR. The repertoire consists of about 3,200 clones, with approximately 30% occurring once and the leading ten covering around 15%. This chain connects TRBV4-1 to TRBJ2-1; D uncertain. Here the sequenced sample was lung tumor tissue, taken before any cancer treatment. This receptor was taken from a man aged 40-75 years with stage III lung adenocarcinoma. The DNA for the CDR3 is TGCGCCAGCAGCCAGGGGAAAAATGATTTTCGTGAAGAGCAGTTCTTC. It yields the protein CASSQGKNDFREEQFF.